The rows below give T cell receptor beta chains drawn from one sample of a study of T cell changes during pregnancy in multiple sclerosis. Generated by immunoSEQ multiplex PCR, the TCRdb table keeps only in-frame clones and is missing some. The table includes around 70,000 clones, roughly 90% detected once. Specimen: peripheral blood, collected in the third trimester of pregnancy. Receptors originate from a female donor with multiple sclerosis, enrolled in a pregnancy study. Both conserved end residues are part of each CDR3. A D gene is named only where the DNA matches it firmly. Clone size is shown for a subset of rows, as once, few, many or a class of expanded clone.

v_gene: TRBV5-1; abundance: NA; j_gene: TRBJ1-1; d_gene: TRBD1; CDR3aa: CASSPGTGLEAFF; CDR3nt: TGCGCCAGCAGCCCAGGGACAGGGCTTGAAGCTTTCTTT
v_gene: TRBV5-6; abundance: NA; j_gene: TRBJ2-5; d_gene: NA; CDR3aa: CASTEEGETQYF; CDR3nt: TGTGCCAGCACCGAGGAGGGAGAGACCCAGTACTTC
v_gene: TRBV7-3; abundance: NA; j_gene: TRBJ1-2; d_gene: TRBD1; CDR3aa: CASSPLGQADYTF; CDR3nt: TGTGCCAGCAGCCCTTTAGGACAGGCTGACTACACCTTC
v_gene: TRBV7-9; abundance: NA; j_gene: TRBJ1-1; d_gene: NA; CDR3aa: CASSSKNTEAFF; CDR3nt: TGTGCCAGCAGCTCCAAGAACACTGAAGCTTTCTTT
v_gene: TRBV7-8; abundance: NA; j_gene: TRBJ2-1; d_gene: TRBD2; CDR3aa: CASSTRLAGGEDEQFF; CDR3nt: TGTGCCAGCAGCACCCGACTAGCGGGGGGCGAGGATGAGCAGTTCTTC
v_gene: TRBV30; abundance: NA; j_gene: TRBJ2-4; d_gene: TRBD1; CDR3aa: CAWTYRGALAKNIQYF; CDR3nt: TGTGCCTGGACTTACAGGGGTGCACTAGCCAAAAACATTCAGTACTTC
v_gene: TRBV18; abundance: NA; j_gene: TRBJ1-2; d_gene: NA; CDR3aa: CASSPEPADYYGYTF; CDR3nt: TGTGCCAGCTCACCAGAGCCTGCGGATTACTATGGCTACACCTTC
v_gene: TRBV7-9; abundance: NA; j_gene: TRBJ2-5; d_gene: NA; CDR3aa: CASSLAGARKETQYF; CDR3nt: TGTGCCAGCAGCTTAGCGGGGGCGAGAAAGGAGACCCAGTACTTC
v_gene: TRBV7-9; abundance: NA; j_gene: TRBJ1-4; d_gene: TRBD1; CDR3aa: CASSFRGTGEKLFF; CDR3nt: TGTGCCAGCAGCTTCCGGGGGACAGGCGAAAAACTGTTTTTT
v_gene: TRBV7-3; abundance: NA; j_gene: TRBJ1-4; d_gene: NA; CDR3aa: CASSLWPGRHEKLFF; CDR3nt: TGTGCCAGCAGCTTATGGCCAGGGAGGCATGAAAAACTGTTTTTT
v_gene: TRBV19; abundance: few; j_gene: TRBJ1-1; d_gene: TRBD1; CDR3aa: CASSIGDRGDTEAFF; CDR3nt: TGTGCCAGTAGTATCGGGGACAGGGGAGACACTGAAGCTTTCTTT
v_gene: TRBV5-8; abundance: NA; j_gene: TRBJ1-5; d_gene: NA; CDR3aa: CASSLEISQPQHF; CDR3nt: TGTGCCAGCAGCTTGGAGATAAGCCAGCCCCAGCATTTT
v_gene: TRBV19; abundance: NA; j_gene: TRBJ1-1; d_gene: NA; CDR3aa: CASSFQVENTEAFF; CDR3nt: TGTGCCAGTAGTTTCCAGGTGGAGAACACTGAAGCTTTCTTT
v_gene: TRBV27; abundance: NA; j_gene: TRBJ2-5; d_gene: NA; CDR3aa: CASSRTAFETQYF; CDR3nt: TGTGCCAGCAGTAGGACAGCTTTCGAGACCCAGTACTTC
v_gene: TRBV5-1; abundance: NA; j_gene: TRBJ1-1; d_gene: TRBD1; CDR3aa: CASSLAIGQGNTEAFF; CDR3nt: TGCGCCAGCAGCTTGGCCATAGGACAGGGGAACACTGAAGCTTTCTTT
v_gene: TRBV12-5; abundance: NA; j_gene: TRBJ1-5; d_gene: NA; CDR3aa: CASGSGQAGNQPQHF; CDR3nt: TGTGCTAGTGGTTCAGGACAAGCTGGCAATCAGCCCCAGCATTTT
v_gene: TRBV4-1; abundance: NA; j_gene: TRBJ2-6; d_gene: NA; CDR3aa: CATTAAGANVLTF; CDR3nt: TGCGCCACCACAGCTGCGGGGGCCAACGTCCTGACTTTC
v_gene: TRBV7-9; abundance: NA; j_gene: TRBJ2-7; d_gene: NA; CDR3aa: CASSLVGGLVYEQYF; CDR3nt: TGTGCCAGCAGCTTAGTCGGAGGGCTAGTATACGAGCAGTACTTC
v_gene: TRBV11-3; abundance: NA; j_gene: TRBJ1-3; d_gene: TRBD1; CDR3aa: CASSLGQGAKGNTIYF; CDR3nt: TGTGCCAGCAGCTTGGGACAGGGGGCGAAGGGAAACACCATATATTTT
v_gene: TRBV11-2; abundance: NA; j_gene: TRBJ1-1; d_gene: TRBD1; CDR3aa: CASSLDGGQGAPAFF; CDR3nt: TGTGCCAGCAGCTTAGATGGTGGACAGGGGGCCCCCGCTTTCTTT
v_gene: TRBV9; abundance: NA; j_gene: TRBJ1-2; d_gene: NA; CDR3aa: CASSVGQFFNYGYTF; CDR3nt: TGTGCCAGCAGCGTAGGCCAGTTTTTTAACTATGGCTACACCTTC
v_gene: TRBV27; abundance: NA; j_gene: TRBJ2-1; d_gene: TRBD2; CDR3aa: CASSPTSGGYDEQFF; CDR3nt: TGTGCCAGCAGTCCAACTAGCGGGGGTTATGATGAGCAGTTCTTC
v_gene: TRBV5-1; abundance: NA; j_gene: TRBJ2-7; d_gene: TRBD2; CDR3aa: CASSPWGLAYEQYF; CDR3nt: TGCGCCAGCAGCCCCTGGGGACTAGCCTACGAGCAGTACTTC
v_gene: TRBV19; abundance: NA; j_gene: TRBJ1-1; d_gene: TRBD1; CDR3aa: CASSIDPYRGWHTEAFF; CDR3nt: TGTGCCAGTAGTATAGACCCCTACAGGGGGTGGCACACTGAAGCTTTCTTT
v_gene: TRBV30; abundance: NA; j_gene: TRBJ2-3; d_gene: NA; CDR3aa: CAWSVRHRDTQYF; CDR3nt: TGTGCCTGGAGTGTCCGCCACAGGGATACGCAGTATTTT
v_gene: TRBV28; abundance: NA; j_gene: TRBJ1-1; d_gene: NA; CDR3aa: CASSFFRGFTEAFF; CDR3nt: TGTGCCAGCAGTTTTTTCAGGGGATTCACTGAAGCTTTCTTT
v_gene: TRBV5-1; abundance: NA; j_gene: TRBJ1-4; d_gene: NA; CDR3aa: CASSWSGAANEKLFF; CDR3nt: TGCGCCAGCAGCTGGAGCGGGGCAGCTAATGAAAAACTGTTTTTT
v_gene: TRBV6-4; abundance: NA; j_gene: TRBJ1-2; d_gene: TRBD1; CDR3aa: CASSDPRDSRPNYGYTF; CDR3nt: TGTGCCAGCAGTGACCCCCGGGACAGCCGTCCTAACTATGGCTACACCTTC
v_gene: TRBV30; abundance: NA; j_gene: TRBJ1-2; d_gene: TRBD1; CDR3aa: CAWTRTGRPYGYTF; CDR3nt: TGTGCCTGGACACGGACAGGGCGACCCTATGGCTACACCTTC
v_gene: TRBV11-1; abundance: NA; j_gene: TRBJ2-1; d_gene: NA; CDR3aa: CASSFRTHNEQFF; CDR3nt: TGTGCCAGCAGCTTCCGGACTCACAATGAGCAGTTCTTC
v_gene: TRBV19; abundance: NA; j_gene: TRBJ1-2; d_gene: NA; CDR3aa: CASSPGITNYGYTF; CDR3nt: TGTGCCAGTAGTCCCGGTATTACTAACTATGGCTACACCTTC
v_gene: TRBV28; abundance: NA; j_gene: TRBJ1-4; d_gene: NA; CDR3aa: CASRPGGEKLFF; CDR3nt: TGTGCCAGCCGTCCGGGAGGTGAAAAACTGTTTTTT
v_gene: TRBV4-3; abundance: NA; j_gene: TRBJ2-2; d_gene: NA; CDR3aa: CASSSAPGPRGGELFF; CDR3nt: TGCGCCAGCAGCTCCGCGCCGGGCCCTCGGGGCGGGGAGCTGTTTTTT
v_gene: TRBV18; abundance: NA; j_gene: TRBJ1-1; d_gene: NA; CDR3aa: CASSPGGAYGIGAFF; CDR3nt: TGTGCCAGCTCACCAGGGGGGGCGTACGGTATCGGAGCTTTCTTT
v_gene: TRBV7-6; abundance: NA; j_gene: TRBJ1-3; d_gene: NA; CDR3aa: CASSSGSQELGNTIYF; CDR3nt: TGTGCCAGCAGCTCGGGCTCACAGGAGCTAGGAAACACCATATATTTT
v_gene: TRBV5-4; abundance: NA; j_gene: TRBJ2-1; d_gene: NA; CDR3aa: CASSLRGDREQFF; CDR3nt: TGTGCCAGCAGCTTGAGGGGCGACCGGGAGCAGTTCTTC
v_gene: TRBV28; abundance: NA; j_gene: TRBJ2-1; d_gene: NA; CDR3aa: CASKSWQGGRNEQFF; CDR3nt: TGTGCCAGTAAAAGCTGGCAGGGGGGCCGTAATGAGCAGTTCTTC
v_gene: TRBV15; abundance: NA; j_gene: TRBJ2-2; d_gene: TRBD1; CDR3aa: CATRNRGKLRSGELFF; CDR3nt: TGTGCCACCCGCAACAGGGGGAAACTACGGAGCGGGGAGCTGTTTTTT
v_gene: TRBV28; abundance: NA; j_gene: TRBJ1-6; d_gene: NA; CDR3aa: CASRWANILASPLHF; CDR3nt: TGTGCCAGCAGGTGGGCCAATATATTGGCTTCACCCCTCCACTTT
v_gene: TRBV18; abundance: NA; j_gene: TRBJ1-5; d_gene: TRBD1; CDR3aa: CASSPRGLNSNQPQHF; CDR3nt: TGTGCCAGCTCACCCAGGGGGCTTAATAGCAATCAGCCCCAGCATTTT
v_gene: TRBV27; abundance: NA; j_gene: TRBJ2-1; d_gene: TRBD1; CDR3aa: CASSSPGQGIYNEQFF; CDR3nt: TGTGCCAGCAGTTCTCCGGGACAGGGAATTTACAATGAGCAGTTCTTC
v_gene: TRBV5-4; abundance: once; j_gene: TRBJ1-2; d_gene: NA; CDR3aa: CASSSGVDYGYTF; CDR3nt: TGTGCCAGCAGTTCCGGGGTGGACTATGGCTACACCTTC
v_gene: TRBV10-3; abundance: NA; j_gene: TRBJ2-3; d_gene: TRBD2; CDR3aa: CAISSSGGAFLDTQYF; CDR3nt: TGTGCCATCAGTTCTAGCGGGGGGGCCTTTCTAGATACGCAGTATTTT
v_gene: TRBV30; abundance: NA; j_gene: TRBJ2-2; d_gene: NA; CDR3aa: CAWMESTGELFF; CDR3nt: TGTGCCTGGATGGAGTCCACCGGGGAGCTGTTTTTT
v_gene: TRBV7-2; abundance: NA; j_gene: TRBJ2-2; d_gene: NA; CDR3aa: CASSPRLGPGELFF; CDR3nt: TGTGCCAGCAGCCCGAGACTAGGTCCCGGGGAGCTGTTTTTT
v_gene: TRBV28; abundance: few; j_gene: TRBJ1-6; d_gene: NA; CDR3aa: CASSPWGDSPLHF; CDR3nt: TGTGCCAGCAGTCCGTGGGGGGACTCACCCCTCCACTTT
v_gene: TRBV6-1; abundance: once; j_gene: TRBJ2-3; d_gene: TRBD1; CDR3aa: CASTERGQSTDTQYF; CDR3nt: TGTGCCAGCACCGAAAGGGGACAGAGCACAGATACGCAGTATTTT
v_gene: TRBV18; abundance: NA; j_gene: TRBJ2-5; d_gene: NA; CDR3aa: CASSPLSETQYF; CDR3nt: TGTGCCAGCTCACCATTATCAGAGACCCAGTACTTC
v_gene: TRBV14; abundance: NA; j_gene: TRBJ2-1; d_gene: TRBD2; CDR3aa: CASSPGLAHEQFF; CDR3nt: TGTGCCAGCAGCCCTGGACTAGCGCATGAGCAGTTCTTC
v_gene: TRBV19; abundance: once; j_gene: TRBJ1-6; d_gene: NA; CDR3aa: CASSTQTSNSPLHF; CDR3nt: TGTGCCAGTAGTACGCAAACTAGTAATTCACCCCTCCACTTT
v_gene: TRBV4-3; abundance: NA; j_gene: TRBJ1-3; d_gene: NA; CDR3aa: CASSQDYRRTGNTIYF; CDR3nt: TGCGCCAGCAGCCAAGATTACAGGCGTACTGGAAACACCATATATTTT
v_gene: TRBV19; abundance: NA; j_gene: TRBJ1-3; d_gene: NA; CDR3aa: CASTMSLGSSGNTIYF; CDR3nt: TGTGCCAGTACCATGTCCTTGGGGAGCTCTGGAAACACCATATATTTT
v_gene: TRBV11-2; abundance: NA; j_gene: TRBJ1-6; d_gene: TRBD1; CDR3aa: CASSFPTGFGSPLHF; CDR3nt: TGTGCCAGCAGCTTCCCGACAGGGTTCGGTTCACCCCTCCACTTT